These 31 T cell receptor beta chains originate from one sample sequenced in a study of blood T cell repertoires in COVID-19. Measured with immunoSEQ multiplex PCR; TCRdb has only the in-frame clones, and not every one. The sample has about 21,000 clones; roughly nine tenths are singletons. Sequences were obtained from peripheral blood. The receptors stem from a human donor in a cohort sampled during active COVID-19.

This chain joins TRBV28 and TRBJ2-1; no firm D call. This CDR3 is built from 12 residues. Trimming cost V 7 bases and J 7 bases, with 11 bases left between them. The V gene's germline CDR1 is MDHEN and CDR2 SYDVKM. This CDR3 is CASTTHGNEQFF. The CDR3 bases are TGTGCCAGCACCACCCACGGGAATGAGCAGTTCTTC. The variable domain in full, with the rest retrieved from reference TRBV28 and TRBJ2-1, is DVKVTQSSRYLVKRTGEKVFLECVQDMDHENMFWYRQDPGLGLRLIYFSYDVKMKEKGDIPEGYSVSREKKERFSLILESASTNQTSMYLCASTTHGNEQFFGPGTRLTVL.

DNA of the CDR3: TGTGCCAGCAGCTTAGATGGGGGGGCTGAAGCTTTCTTT. Amino acid sequence: CASSLDGGAEAFF. The V gene is TRBV7-9, the J gene TRBJ1-1, with D perhaps matching TRBD1 (5 bases). V was trimmed by 1 base and J by 6 bases, leaving 9 bases between them. The CDR3 is 13 amino acids. CDR1 and CDR2 (germline): SEHNR, FQNEAQ (reference sequence). Using reference TRBV7-9 and TRBJ1-1 for the parts outside the CDR3, the full variable domain is DTGVSQNPRHKITKRGQNVTFRCDPISEHNRLYWYRQTLGQGPEFLTYFQNEAQLEKSRLLSDRFSAERPKGSFSTLEIQRTEQGDSAMYLCASSLDGGAEAFFGQGTRLTVV.

The chain employs TRBV14 and TRBJ2-5; D perhaps matches TRBD2 (6 bases). V was trimmed by 1 base and J by 5 bases, leaving 20 bases between them. Per germline, CDR1 SGHDN and CDR2 FVKESK. The CDR3 is made up of 17 amino acids. The CDR3 spells CASSQVGISGPSETQYF. CDR3 in DNA: TGTGCCAGCAGCCAAGTTGGAATTAGCGGTCCTTCGGAGACCCAGTACTTC.

The CDR3 loop is CASTPTGPRSEQYF. In DNA form, the CDR3 reads TGTGCCAGCACCCCGACAGGACCTCGCTCCGAGCAGTACTTC. V usage is TRBV11-2 and J usage is TRBJ2-7, with TRBD1 as a possible D gene (6 bases). This CDR3 region has 14 residues. Germline V lookup: CDR1 SGHAT, CDR2 FQNNGV. V was clipped by 7 bases and J by 6 bases, with 19 bases between them.

This rearrangement joins TRBV20-1 to TRBJ1-1, with TRBD1 matching over 8 bases. CDR1 is DFQATT, CDR2 SNEGSKA, per germline (reference sequence). J lost 4 bases, V lost 3 bases, and 7 bases had no gene match. The CDR3 has 14 residues. The CDR3 spells CSASGDRGATEAFF. The CDR3 region has the DNA TGCAGTGCTAGTGGTGACAGGGGTGCCACTGAAGCTTTCTTT.

The rearrangement uses TRBV27 and TRBJ1-5, with 10 bases lining up with TRBD1. Looked up from germline, CDR1 is MNHEY and CDR2 is SMNVEV (reference sequence). V lost 3 bases and J lost 5; bases outside the gene matches: 1. The CDR3 sequence is 14 residues long. CDR3 region: CASSLTGGDQPQHF. DNA for the CDR3: TGTGCCAGCAGTTTGACAGGGGGCGATCAGCCCCAGCATTTT.

V is TRBV5-1 and J is TRBJ2-3; 9 nucleotides line up with TRBD2. Trimming at V came to 0 bases and at J to 1 base, leaving 0 bases not matched to a gene. Germline CDR1 and CDR2: SGHRS and YFSETQ. The CDR3 spans 15 residues. The CDR3 loop reads CASSLVAGGTDTQYF. CDR3 DNA: TGCGCCAGCAGCTTGGTAGCGGGGGGCACAGATACGCAGTATTTT.

The chain is built from TRBV28 and TRBJ1-1; 9 bases map to TRBD1. The V gene end was trimmed by 6 bases and the J gene end by 6 bases; junction bases not matched to a gene: 11. The CDR3 consists of 15 residues. Germline V gene data show CDR1 as MDHEN and CDR2 as SYDVKM. The CDR3 DNA sequence: TGTGCCAGCAGCTTAACCCACAGGGGGCAAGCTGAAGCTTTCTTT. Protein product: CASSLTHRGQAEAFF.

The chain has TRBV10-3 and TRBJ1-2; TRBD1 matches at 7 bases. The germline gives CDR1 ENHRY, CDR2 SYGVKD. J gave up 0 bases and V 0 bases, and 4 bases lay outside the gene matches. The CDR3 runs to 16 residues. The CDR3 region is CAISESQGLPNYGYTF. The CDR3 region has the DNA TGTGCCATCAGTGAGTCACAGGGGCTTCCTAACTATGGCTACACCTTC.

The chain combines TRBV11-2 with TRBJ2-1; TRBD1 is a possible D gene (6 bases). The CDR3 has 15 residues. Germline CDR1 SGHAT, CDR2 FQNNGV. Trimming removed 3 bases from V and 6 bases from J, with 15 bases in between. Here the CDR3 reads CASSFDLTGTNEQFF. The CDR3 DNA sequence: TGTGCCAGCAGCTTTGACTTGACAGGCACCAATGAGCAGTTCTTC.

The V gene is TRBV6-5, the J gene TRBJ2-5; tentative D call: TRBD1 (5 bases). Germline V gene data show CDR1 as MNHEY and CDR2 as SVGAGI. With 0 bases removed from V and 2 bases from J, the gap between germline ends came to 7 bases. CDR3 size: 14 residues. Here the CDR3 DNA reads TGTGCCAGCAGTTACTCGACAGATCAAGAGACCCAGTACTTC. It codes for CASSYSTDQETQYF.

The CDR3 reads CASSQSMSGTGGNTIYF. In nucleotides, the CDR3 is TGTGCCAGCAGCCAATCAATGTCCGGGACAGGGGGAAACACCATATATTTT. The chain is built from TRBV3-1 (or the pseudogene TRBV3-2) and TRBJ1-3; 9 nucleotides align to TRBD1. J lost 4 bases, V lost 2 bases, and 9 bases had no gene match. CDR1 and CDR2 (germline): LGHDT, YNNKEL (reference sequence). The CDR3 has 17 amino acids.

V and J are TRBV3-1 (or the pseudogene TRBV3-2) and TRBJ1-6; no definite D call. Trimming stripped 1 base from V and 8 bases from J, with 12 bases between. Per the germline V gene, CDR1 is LGHDT and CDR2 is YNNKEL (reference sequence). The CDR3 sequence is 15 residues long. CDR3 sequence (DNA): TGTGCCAGCAGCCAAGCTCAGTCAGGTGATTCACCCCTCCACTTT. Its protein product is CASSQAQSGDSPLHF.

The table lists this clone with a few counts. This sequence joins TRBV5-1 and TRBJ2-7; the match to TRBD1 covers 8 bases. J gave up 9 bases and V 4 bases, and 9 bases lay outside the gene matches. The CDR3 runs 13 residues. Germline values: CDR1 SGHRS, CDR2 YFSETQ. As DNA, the CDR3 is TGCGCCAGCAGCAGGGTGGACAGGGAAGGGCAGTACTTC. Its translation is CASSRVDREGQYF. Full variable domain (rest looked up from reference TRBV5-1 and TRBJ2-7): KAGVTQTPRYLIKTRGQQVTLSCSPISGHRSVSWYQQTPGQGLQFLFEYFSETQRNKGNFPGRFSGRQFSNSRSEMNVSTLELGDSALYLCASSRVDREGQYFGPGTRLTVT.

The chain links TRBV2 to TRBJ2-7, with TRBD1 matching over 9 bases. This CDR3 has 13 amino acids. The J segment lost 7 bases and the V segment lost 6 bases, leaving 7 bases of the junction unmatched. CDR1 is SNHLY and CDR2 is FYNNEI in the germline V gene. CDR3 sequence reads: CASSRTGDREQYF. CDR3 in DNA: TGTGCCAGCAGCCGGACAGGGGACAGGGAGCAGTACTTC.

A single count supports this clone. V gene TRBV6-5 combines with J gene TRBJ2-1; 10 nucleotides match TRBD2. V lost 6 bases and J lost 5; bases outside the gene matches: 7. The CDR3 is 15 amino acids. Germline values: CDR1 MNHEY, CDR2 SVGAGI. CDR3: CASRKTGLADNEQFF. CDR3 DNA: TGTGCCAGCAGGAAAACCGGACTAGCGGACAATGAGCAGTTCTTC.

The chain joins TRBV6-5 to TRBJ2-7; TRBD1 agrees at 7 bases. CDR3 length equals 14 residues. Trimming took 0 bases from V and 3 from J; bases not matched to a gene: 2. The germline V gene has CDR1 MNHEY and CDR2 SVGAGI. CDR3 sequence: CASSYSTGIYEQYF. The CDR3 DNA sequence: TGTGCCAGCAGTTACTCGACAGGGATCTACGAGCAGTACTTC.

This rearrangement joins TRBV15 to TRBJ2-7, with TRBD1 identical over 9 bases. CDR3 size: 17 residues. Germline assignment: CDR1 LNHNV and CDR2 YYDKDF (reference sequence). Trimming at V came to 0 bases and at J to 0 bases, leaving 6 bases not matched to a gene. In DNA form, the CDR3 reads TGTGCCACCAGCAGAGACCCCGGGACAGGGAGCTCCTACGAGCAGTACTTC. As protein: CATSRDPGTGSSYEQYF.

V usage is TRBV28 and J usage is TRBJ2-7; D is perhaps TRBD1 (5 bases). Between the trimmed V and J ends, which lost 4 bases and 11 bases, there was a span of 15 bases. The CDR3 has 12 residues. In germline, CDR1 is MDHEN, CDR2 SYDVKM. This CDR3 reads CASSSTVWMEYF. The CDR3 nucleotides read TGTGCCAGCAGTTCGACAGTTTGGATGGAGTACTTC. The full variable domain, completed using reference TRBV28 and TRBJ2-7, is DVKVTQSSRYLVKRTGEKVFLECVQDMDHENMFWYRQDPGLGLRLIYFSYDVKMKEKGDIPEGYSVSREKKERFSLILESASTNQTSMYLCASSSTVWMEYFGPGTRLTVT.

The chain uses TRBV4-2 and TRBJ2-3; D is uncertain. This CDR3 has 13 residues. Germline lookup yields CDR1 LGHNA and CDR2 YNFKEQ. The ends were cut back, 0 bases at V and 3 bases at J, with 4 bases in the middle. The DNA of the CDR3 is TGTGCCAGCAGCCAAGAAGAGACAGATACGCAGTATTTT. This gives the protein CASSQEETDTQYF.

The chain is built from TRBV27 and TRBJ2-1; TRBD1 might be the D (5 bases). The germline CDR1 and CDR2 sequences are MNHEY and SMNVEV (reference sequence). There are 13 residues in the CDR3. V shed 6 bases and J shed 3 bases, with 9 bases lying between them. CDR3 coding DNA: TGTGCCAGCAGAGGGGTAGGCTACAATGAGCAGTTCTTC. Residues: CASRGVGYNEQFF.

This chain links TRBV19 with TRBJ1-1; possibly TRBD1 for D (5 bases). The CDR3 consists of 14 residues. Deletions cut 11 bases from V and 5 bases from J, with 21 bases between. Germline assignment: CDR1 LNHDA and CDR2 SQIVND (reference sequence). DNA of the CDR3: TGTGCCGCCAATGCGGGGCAAGGAGGGACTGAAGCTTTCTTT. Translation gives CAANAGQGGTEAFF.

This rearrangement joins TRBV18 to TRBJ1-1; TRBD1 might be the D (6 bases). The CDR3 loop spans 15 amino acids. V was pared by 3 bases and J by 2 bases, with 13 bases between. Germline V gene sequence: CDR1 KGHSH, CDR2 LQKENI. The CDR3 loop is CASSPTVDSNTEAFF. In nucleotides, the CDR3 is TGTGCCAGCTCACCGACAGTGGACAGCAACACTGAAGCTTTCTTT.

The V and J genes are TRBV6-6 and TRBJ2-7, with a possible D match to TRBD1 (6 bases). V lost 2 bases and J lost 4, with 15 bases in between. Germline V gene sequence: CDR1 MNHNY, CDR2 SVGAGI (reference sequence). The CDR3 loop spans 15 amino acids. CDR3 bases: TGTGCCAGCAGTTACCTGGGGGCAGGGACGTACGAGCAGTACTTC. Translating gives CASSYLGAGTYEQYF.

The chain uses TRBV5-5 and TRBJ1-2; TRBD1 aligns across 10 bases. The germline V gene encodes CDR1 SGHKS and CDR2 YYEKEE (reference sequence). J was trimmed by 5 bases and V by 4 bases; bases with no gene match: 8. The CDR3 totals 15 residues. In nucleotides, the CDR3 is TGTGCCAGCAGCACGACAGGGGGCGAGCGGTATGGCTACACCTTC. This encodes CASSTTGGERYGYTF.

V and J are TRBV30 and TRBJ1-1; D possibly corresponds to TRBD1 (5 bases). Germline V gives CDR1 GTSNPN, CDR2 SVGIG (reference sequence). Trimming left V 4 bases short and J 6 bases short, with 18 bases between. This CDR3 comprises 14 residues. CDR3 in amino acids: CAWTRPAGNAEAFF. DNA for the CDR3: TGTGCCTGGACCAGACCAGCAGGGAATGCTGAAGCTTTCTTT. Complete variable domain (other parts from reference TRBV30 and TRBJ1-1): SQTIHQWPATLVQPVGSPLSLECTVEGTSNPNLYWYRQAAGRGLQLLFYSVGIGQISSEVPQNLSASRPQDRQFILSSKKLLLSDSGFYLCAWTRPAGNAEAFFGQGTRLTVV.

V and J are TRBV3-1 (or the pseudogene TRBV3-2) and TRBJ2-3; D may be TRBD2 (5 bases). CDR3 size: 14 residues. The germline V and J ends were trimmed by 7 bases and 0 bases, with 11 bases remaining between them. The germline V gene has CDR1 LGHDT and CDR2 YNNKEL (reference sequence). CDR3 amino acids: CASTVGSSTDTQYF. DNA of the CDR3: TGTGCCAGCACGGTAGGGAGTAGCACAGATACGCAGTATTTT.

The rearrangement uses TRBV4-2 and TRBJ2-7; 14 bases match TRBD2. Germline V gene lookup returns CDR1 LGHNA and CDR2 YNFKEQ. After removal of 0 bases from V and 7 bases from J, the junction contained 5 bases not matched to a gene. The CDR3 spans 16 residues. The CDR3 sequence is CASSQEGTSGRREQYF. For the CDR3, the DNA is TGTGCCAGCAGCCAAGAAGGGACTAGCGGGAGACGTGAGCAGTACTTC.

The genes are TRBV28 and TRBJ2-7; TRBD1 agrees at 7 bases. Germline CDR1 and CDR2: MDHEN and SYDVKM. The CDR3 totals 14 residues. With V trimmed by 5 bases and J by 9 bases, 13 bases remained unmatched. The CDR3 loop reads CASSHRDSDAVQYF. CDR3 DNA: TGTGCCAGCAGTCACCGGGACAGCGACGCCGTGCAGTACTTC.

The CDR3 nucleotides are TGTGCCAGCAGACCTTACAGCCGGGACAGGGGACTGACTTACCCCAACTATGGCTACACCTTC. As protein: CASRPYSRDRGLTYPNYGYTF. The chain uses TRBV2 and TRBJ1-2; 10 nucleotides align to TRBD1. CDR1 and CDR2 from the germline V gene are SNHLY and FYNNEI. With V trimmed by 6 bases and J by 2 bases, 24 bases remained unmatched. CDR3 length: 21 amino acids.

The genes are TRBV25-1 and TRBJ2-7, with 7 nucleotides matching TRBD1. Germline CDR1 and CDR2: MGHDK and SYGVNS. Unmatched junction bases numbered 8, after V lost 4 bases and J lost 5 bases. This CDR3 is built from 14 residues. The chain's CDR3 is CASSGYRGVDEQYF. The CDR3 nucleotides are TGTGCCAGCAGTGGTTACAGGGGAGTTGACGAGCAGTACTTC.